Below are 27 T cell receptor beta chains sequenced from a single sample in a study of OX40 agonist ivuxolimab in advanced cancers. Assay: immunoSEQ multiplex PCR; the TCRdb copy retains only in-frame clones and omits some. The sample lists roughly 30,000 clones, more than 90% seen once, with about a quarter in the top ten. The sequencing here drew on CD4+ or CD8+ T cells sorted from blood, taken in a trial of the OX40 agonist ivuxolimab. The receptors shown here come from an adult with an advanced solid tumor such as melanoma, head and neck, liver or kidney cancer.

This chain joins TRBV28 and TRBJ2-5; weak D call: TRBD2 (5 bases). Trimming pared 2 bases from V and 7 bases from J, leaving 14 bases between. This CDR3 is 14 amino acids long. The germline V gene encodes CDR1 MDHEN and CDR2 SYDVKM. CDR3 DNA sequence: TGTGCCAGCAGTTTAATTGTGGCAGAGGGGACCCAGTACTTC. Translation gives CASSLIVAEGTQYF.

As DNA, the CDR3 is TGTGCCAGCAGGGCAGCAGGGAATAATTCACCCCTCCACTTT. It translates to CASRAAGNNSPLHF. J is TRBJ1-6 and V is TRBV7-3; D may be TRBD1 (5 bases). V lost 6 bases and J lost 5, with 11 bases in between. CDR3 length equals 14 residues. Germline V gives CDR1 SGHTA, CDR2 FQGTGA.

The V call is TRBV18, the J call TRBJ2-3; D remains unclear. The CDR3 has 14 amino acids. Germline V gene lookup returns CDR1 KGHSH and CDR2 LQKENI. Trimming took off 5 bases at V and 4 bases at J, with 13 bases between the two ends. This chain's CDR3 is CASSLGLEADTQYF. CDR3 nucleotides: TGTGCCAGCTCATTGGGCCTGGAAGCAGATACGCAGTATTTT.

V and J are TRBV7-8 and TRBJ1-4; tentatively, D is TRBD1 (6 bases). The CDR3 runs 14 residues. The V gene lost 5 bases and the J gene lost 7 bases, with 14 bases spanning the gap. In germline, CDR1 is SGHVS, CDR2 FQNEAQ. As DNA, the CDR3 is TGTGCCAGCAGCCCTATACAGGGTTCTGAAAAACTGTTTTTT. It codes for CASSPIQGSEKLFF.

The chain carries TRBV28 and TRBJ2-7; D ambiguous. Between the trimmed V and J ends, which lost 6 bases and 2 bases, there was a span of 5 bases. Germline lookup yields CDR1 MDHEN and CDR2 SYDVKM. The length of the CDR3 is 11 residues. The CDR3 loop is CASSYTYEQYF. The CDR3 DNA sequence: TGTGCCAGCAGCTATACCTACGAGCAGTACTTC.

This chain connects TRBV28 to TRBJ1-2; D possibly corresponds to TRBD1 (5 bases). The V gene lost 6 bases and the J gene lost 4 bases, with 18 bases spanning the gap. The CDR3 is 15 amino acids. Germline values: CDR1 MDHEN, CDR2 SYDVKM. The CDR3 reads CASSPSRDLLYGYTF. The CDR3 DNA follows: TGTGCCAGCAGCCCCAGCAGGGACCTACTCTATGGCTACACCTTC.

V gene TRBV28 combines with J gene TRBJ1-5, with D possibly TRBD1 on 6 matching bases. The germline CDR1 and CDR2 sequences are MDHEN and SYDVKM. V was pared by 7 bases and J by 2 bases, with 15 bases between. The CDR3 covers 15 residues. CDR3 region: CASIGGGAGNQPQHF. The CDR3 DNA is TGTGCCAGCATTGGGGGGGGCGCAGGCAATCAGCCCCAGCATTTT.

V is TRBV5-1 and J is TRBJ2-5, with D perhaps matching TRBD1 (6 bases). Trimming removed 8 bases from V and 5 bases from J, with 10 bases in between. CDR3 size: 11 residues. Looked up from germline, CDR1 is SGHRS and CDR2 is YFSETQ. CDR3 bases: TGCGCCAGTACAGGGTTGGAGACCCAGTACTTC. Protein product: CASTGLETQYF. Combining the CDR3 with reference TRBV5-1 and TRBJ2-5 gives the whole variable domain KAGVTQTPRYLIKTRGQQVTLSCSPISGHRSVSWYQQTPGQGLQFLFEYFSETQRNKGNFPGRFSGRQFSNSRSEMNVSTLELGDSALYLCASTGLETQYFGPGTRLLVL.

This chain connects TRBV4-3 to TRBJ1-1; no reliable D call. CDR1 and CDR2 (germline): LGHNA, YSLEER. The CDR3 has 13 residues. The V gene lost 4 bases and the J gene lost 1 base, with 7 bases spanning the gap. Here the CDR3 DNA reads TGCGCCAGCAGCCGCTGGGAGAACACTGAAGCTTTCTTT. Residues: CASSRWENTEAFF.

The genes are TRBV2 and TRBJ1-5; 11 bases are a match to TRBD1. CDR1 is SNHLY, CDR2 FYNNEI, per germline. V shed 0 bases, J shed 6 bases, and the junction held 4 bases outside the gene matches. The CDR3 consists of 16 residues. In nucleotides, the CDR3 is TGTGCCAGCAGTGAAGCCCGGACAGGGGGCTCTCAGCCCCAGCATTTT. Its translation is CASSEARTGGSQPQHF. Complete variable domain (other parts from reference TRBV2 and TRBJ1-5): EPEVTQTPSHQVTQMGQEVILRCVPISNHLYFYWYRQILGQKVEFLVSFYNNEISEKSEIFDDQFSVERPDGSNFTLKIRSTKLEDSAMYFCASSEARTGGSQPQHFGDGTRLSIL.

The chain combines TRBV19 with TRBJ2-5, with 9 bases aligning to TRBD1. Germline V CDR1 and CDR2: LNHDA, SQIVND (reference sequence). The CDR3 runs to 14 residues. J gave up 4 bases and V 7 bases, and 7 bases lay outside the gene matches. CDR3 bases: TGTGCCAGTACCTCGACAGGGGGGCTAGAGACCCAGTACTTC. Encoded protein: CASTSTGGLETQYF.

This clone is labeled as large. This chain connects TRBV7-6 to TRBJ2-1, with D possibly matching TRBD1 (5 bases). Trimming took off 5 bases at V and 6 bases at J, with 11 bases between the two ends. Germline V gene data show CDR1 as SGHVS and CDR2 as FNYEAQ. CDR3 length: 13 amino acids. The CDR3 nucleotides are TGTGCCAGCAGCATCCATCAGGGCAATGAGCAGTTCTTC. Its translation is CASSIHQGNEQFF.

The CDR3 here is CASSYTLGPVTYNEQFF. The CDR3 bases are TGTGCCAGCAGCTATACACTTGGACCCGTCACCTACAATGAGCAGTTCTTC. The genes are TRBV11-2 and TRBJ2-1, with D hard to call. This CDR3 region has 17 residues. Germline V lookup: CDR1 SGHAT, CDR2 FQNNGV. V was trimmed by 4 bases and J by 2 bases, leaving 18 bases between them.

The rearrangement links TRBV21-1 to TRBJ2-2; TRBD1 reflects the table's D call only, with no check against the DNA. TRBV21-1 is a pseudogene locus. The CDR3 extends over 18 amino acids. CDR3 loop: CASSRKKRQKKNTGELFF. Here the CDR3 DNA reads TGTGCCAGCAGCCGGAAAAAGCGACAGAAAAAGAACACCGGGGAGCTGTTTTTT.

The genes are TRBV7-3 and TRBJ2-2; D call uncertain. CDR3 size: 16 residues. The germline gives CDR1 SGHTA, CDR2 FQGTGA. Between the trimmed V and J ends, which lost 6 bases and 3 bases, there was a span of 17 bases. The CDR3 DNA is TGTGCCAGCAGTCCGACGCAAGGGCCCCACACCGGGGAGCTGTTTTTT. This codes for CASSPTQGPHTGELFF.

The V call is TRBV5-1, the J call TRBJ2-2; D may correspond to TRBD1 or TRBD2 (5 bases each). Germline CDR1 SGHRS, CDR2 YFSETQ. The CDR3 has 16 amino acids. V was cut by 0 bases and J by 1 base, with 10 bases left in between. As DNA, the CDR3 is TGCGCCAGCAGCTTGGGTTGGGGGAAGAACACCGGGGAGCTGTTTTTT. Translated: CASSLGWGKNTGELFF.

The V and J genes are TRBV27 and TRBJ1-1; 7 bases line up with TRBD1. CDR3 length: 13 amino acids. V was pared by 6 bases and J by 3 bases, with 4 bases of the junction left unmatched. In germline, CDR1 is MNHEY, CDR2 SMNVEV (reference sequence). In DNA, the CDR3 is TGTGCCAGCAGAACCACAGGGGACACTGAAGCTTTCTTT. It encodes CASRTTGDTEAFF.

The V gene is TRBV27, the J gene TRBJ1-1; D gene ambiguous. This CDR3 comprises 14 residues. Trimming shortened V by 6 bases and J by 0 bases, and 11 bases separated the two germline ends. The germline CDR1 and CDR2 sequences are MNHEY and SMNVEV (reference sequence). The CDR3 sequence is CASSLGGMNTEAFF. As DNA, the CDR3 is TGTGCCAGCAGCTTGGGAGGGATGAACACTGAAGCTTTCTTT.

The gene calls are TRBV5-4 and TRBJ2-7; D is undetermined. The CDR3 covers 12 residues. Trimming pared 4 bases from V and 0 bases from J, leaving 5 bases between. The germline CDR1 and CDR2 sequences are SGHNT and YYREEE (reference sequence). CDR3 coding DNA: TGTGCCAGCAGCCTTTCCTCCTACGAGCAGTACTTC. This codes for CASSLSSYEQYF.

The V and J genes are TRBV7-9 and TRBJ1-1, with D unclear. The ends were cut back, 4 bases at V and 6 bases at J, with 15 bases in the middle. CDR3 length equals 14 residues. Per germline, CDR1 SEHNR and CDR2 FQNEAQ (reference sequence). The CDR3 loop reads CASSWLDGYAEAFF. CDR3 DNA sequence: TGTGCCAGCAGCTGGCTAGACGGATACGCTGAAGCTTTCTTT.

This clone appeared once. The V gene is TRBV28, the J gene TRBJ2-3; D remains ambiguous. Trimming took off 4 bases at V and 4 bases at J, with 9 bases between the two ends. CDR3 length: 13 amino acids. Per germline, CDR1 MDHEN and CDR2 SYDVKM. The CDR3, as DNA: TGTGCCAGCAGTTCGGATGCCGCAGATACGCAGTATTTT. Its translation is CASSSDAADTQYF.

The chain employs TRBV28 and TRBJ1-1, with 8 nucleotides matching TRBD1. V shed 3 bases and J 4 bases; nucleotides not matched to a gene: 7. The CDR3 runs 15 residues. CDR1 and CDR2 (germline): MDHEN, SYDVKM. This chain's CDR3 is CASSFSQGGATEAFF. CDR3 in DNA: TGTGCCAGCAGTTTTTCACAGGGGGGTGCCACTGAAGCTTTCTTT.

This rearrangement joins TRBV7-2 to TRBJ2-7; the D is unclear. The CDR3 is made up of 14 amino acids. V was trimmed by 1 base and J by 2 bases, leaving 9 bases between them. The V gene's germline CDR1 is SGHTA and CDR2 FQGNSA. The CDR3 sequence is CASSLGDNPYEQYF. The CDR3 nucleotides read TGTGCCAGCAGCTTAGGCGACAACCCCTACGAGCAGTACTTC.

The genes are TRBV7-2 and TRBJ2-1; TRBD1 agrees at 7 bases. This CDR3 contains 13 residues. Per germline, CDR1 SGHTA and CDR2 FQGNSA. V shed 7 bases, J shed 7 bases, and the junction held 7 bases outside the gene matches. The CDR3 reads CASTRTGPNEQFF. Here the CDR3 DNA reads TGTGCCAGCACCCGGACAGGTCCAAATGAGCAGTTCTTC.

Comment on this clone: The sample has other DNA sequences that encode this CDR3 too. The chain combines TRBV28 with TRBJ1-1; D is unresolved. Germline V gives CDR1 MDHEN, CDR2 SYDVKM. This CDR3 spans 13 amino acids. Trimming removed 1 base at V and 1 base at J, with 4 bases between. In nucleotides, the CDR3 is TGTGCCAGCAGTTTATCGCCGAACACTGAAGCTTTCTTT. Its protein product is CASSLSPNTEAFF.

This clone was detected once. This CDR3 is CASSIDQEKLFF. The CDR3 bases are TGTGCCAGTAGTATAGATCAGGAAAAACTGTTTTTT. This chain connects TRBV19 to TRBJ1-4; D is uncertain. The CDR3 runs 12 residues. Germline V lookup: CDR1 LNHDA, CDR2 SQIVND (reference sequence). V lost 0 bases, J lost 8 bases, and 4 bases lay in between. The whole variable domain, filled in from reference TRBV19 and TRBJ1-4, reads DGGITQSPKYLFRKEGQNVTLSCEQNLNHDAMYWYRQDPGQGLRLIYYSQIVNDFQKGDIAEGYSVSREKKESFPLTVTSAQKNPTAFYLCASSIDQEKLFFGSGTQLSVL.

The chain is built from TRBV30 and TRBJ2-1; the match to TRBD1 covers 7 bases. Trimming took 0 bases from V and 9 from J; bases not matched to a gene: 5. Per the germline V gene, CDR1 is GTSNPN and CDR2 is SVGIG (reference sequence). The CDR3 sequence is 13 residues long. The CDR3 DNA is TGTGCCTGGAGTGTACGAGGGGGCTTTGAGCAGTTCTTC. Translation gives CAWSVRGGFEQFF.